The following is a T cell receptor (beta chain) sequence with its context. The target of this receptor is not known. No much larger clonotype is one base removed from it; base qualities were not supplied. The CDR1 and CDR2 encoded by the germline V gene are SGHVS and FNYEAQ. The CDR3 runs 15 amino acids, cysteine and phenylalanine included. Here the CDR3 DNA is all that survives: 45 bases in frame from base 1. V and J are truncated by 1 base and 4 bases respectively, leaving an intervening sequence of 10 bases. Sample treatment or condition, as interpreted from the label and publication: randomized to nivolumab then ipilimumab (arm A) or the reverse (arm B). None of the patients in the trial had previously been given DNA-damaging chemotherapy. Samples were obtained from patients with melanoma enrolled in CheckMate 064, a randomized, open-label phase II trial of sequential checkpoint blockade. Genomic DNA from formalin-fixed paraffin-embedded (FFPE) tissue samples was used for tumor TCR sequencing.

The data are from a study of sequential checkpoint blockade in melanoma (dated 2019 in TCRdb). A note on the overall study: Patients were assigned by 1:1 randomization to either first-line nivolumab followed by ipilimumab (arm A) or ipilimumab followed by nivolumab (arm B). Maintenance nivolumab came after both trial sequences. DNA from about 100 pretreatment melanoma tumor samples underwent TCRbeta immunosequencing. For about 22 patients, matched tumor biopsies were obtained before treatment and at week 13, following single-agent nivolumab (arm A) or ipilimumab (arm B). Roughly 80% of the matched pre- and post-treatment tumor biopsy pairs came from the same lesion.

TCRbeta CDR3 regions were immunosequenced from genomic DNA with the immunoSEQ Assay. Genomic DNA was amplified by bias-controlled multiplex PCR before high-throughput sequencing. The paper's data handling went like this. To quantify the absolute abundance of each unique TCRbeta CDR3 region, the sequences were collapsed and filtered. Clonality was defined as 1 minus Pielou's evenness and was calculated using productive rearrangements only. Tumor T-cell fraction was calculated by normalizing TCRbeta template counts to the amount of usable DNA, which was estimated from several housekeeping genes. A previously published method was used to identify clones with significantly greater frequencies in on-treatment samples than in baseline samples. The table comes from immuneACCESS by way of TCRdb, which keeps in-frame sequences with V and J called. Part of the clones is missing from these tables; in studies checked, under half for an unresolved V gene and the rest for unknown reasons. From that table come the V and J calls and clone size; the DNA was used to work out D and trimming. The sample yields roughly 10,000 clones; 27% were counted once. The ten biggest clones cover 20% of the sample.

The paper as a whole reports these results and caveats: Validation of the response-prediction model combining TCR metrics and mutation burden is needed in larger, independent patient cohorts. Tumor T-cell fraction and clonality were correlated with PD-L1 staining and CD8+ T-cell counts, but not with mutational load. Among patients in arm A, the nivolumab-first arm, pretreatment tumor TIL clonality was associated with response (P = .04). Patients whose tumor T-cell fraction and clonality increased by week 13 were about 30 times more likely to achieve clinical benefit. Within-arm analyses of tumor T-cell fraction were constrained by small sample sizes and reduced statistical power.

Sample: tumor tissue (inferred from file names), taken from a patient given nivolumab and ipilimumab in sequence. The V and J segments used are TRBV7-6 and TRBJ1-4, with the D gene too uncertain to name. The TCR comes from a human donor with melanoma. Read as DNA, the sequence is TGTGCCAGCAGCTTAGGCGGACGGATTAATGAAAAACTGTTTTTT. It specifies CASSLGGRINEKLFF.